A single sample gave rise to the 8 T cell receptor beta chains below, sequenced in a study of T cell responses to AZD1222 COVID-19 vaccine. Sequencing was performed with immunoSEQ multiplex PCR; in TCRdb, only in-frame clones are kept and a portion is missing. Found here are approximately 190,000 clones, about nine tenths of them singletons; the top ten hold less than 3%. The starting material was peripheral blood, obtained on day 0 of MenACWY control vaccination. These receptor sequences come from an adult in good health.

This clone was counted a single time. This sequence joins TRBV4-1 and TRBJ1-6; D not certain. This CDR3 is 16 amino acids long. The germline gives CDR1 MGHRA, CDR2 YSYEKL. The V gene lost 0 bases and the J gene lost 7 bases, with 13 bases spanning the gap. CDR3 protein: CASSQDSGSLNSPLHF. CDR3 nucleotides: TGCGCCAGCAGCCAAGACTCGGGGTCCCTCAATTCACCCCTCCACTTT.

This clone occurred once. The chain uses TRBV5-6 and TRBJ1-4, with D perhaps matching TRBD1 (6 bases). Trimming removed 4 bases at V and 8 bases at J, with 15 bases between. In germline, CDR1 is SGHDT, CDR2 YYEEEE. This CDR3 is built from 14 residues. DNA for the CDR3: TGTGCCAGCAGCGAGGACAGTCTCGGGGAAAAACTGTTTTTT. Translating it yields CASSEDSLGEKLFF. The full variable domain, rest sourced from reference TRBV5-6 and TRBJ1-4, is DAGVTQSPTHLIKTRGQQVTLRCSPKSGHDTVSWYQQALGQGPQFIFQYYEEEERQRGNFPDRFSGHQFPNYSSELNVNALLLGDSALYLCASSEDSLGEKLFFGSGTQLSVL.

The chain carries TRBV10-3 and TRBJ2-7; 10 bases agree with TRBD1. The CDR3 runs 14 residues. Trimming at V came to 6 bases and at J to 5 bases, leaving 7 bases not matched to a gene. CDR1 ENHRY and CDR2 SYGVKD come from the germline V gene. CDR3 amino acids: CAIRPGQGTDEQYF. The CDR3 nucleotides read TGTGCCATCAGACCGGGACAGGGGACGGACGAGCAGTACTTC.

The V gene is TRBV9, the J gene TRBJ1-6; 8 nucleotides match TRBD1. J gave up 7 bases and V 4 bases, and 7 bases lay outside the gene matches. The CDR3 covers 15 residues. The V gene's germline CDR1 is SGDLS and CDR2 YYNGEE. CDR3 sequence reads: CASSPSGTGNSPLHF. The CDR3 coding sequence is TGTGCCAGCAGCCCTTCCGGGACAGGAAATTCACCCCTCCACTTT.

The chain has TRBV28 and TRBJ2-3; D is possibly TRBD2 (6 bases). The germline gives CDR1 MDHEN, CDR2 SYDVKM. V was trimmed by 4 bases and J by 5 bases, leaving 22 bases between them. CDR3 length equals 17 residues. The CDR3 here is CASSSPVAGPHRDTQYF. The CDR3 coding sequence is TGTGCCAGCAGTTCCCCTGTCGCGGGGCCACACAGAGATACGCAGTATTTT.

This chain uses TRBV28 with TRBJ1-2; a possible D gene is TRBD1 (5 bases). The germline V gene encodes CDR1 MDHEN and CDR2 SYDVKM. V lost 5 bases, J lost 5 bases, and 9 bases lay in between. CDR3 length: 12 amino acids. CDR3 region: CASSPDIYGYTF. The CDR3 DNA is TGTGCCAGCAGTCCGGACATTTATGGCTACACCTTC.

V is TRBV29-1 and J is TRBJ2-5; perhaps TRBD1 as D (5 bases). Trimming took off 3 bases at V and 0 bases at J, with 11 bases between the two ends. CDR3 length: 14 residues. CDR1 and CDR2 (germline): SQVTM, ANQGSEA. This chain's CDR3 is CSVEGRAYQETQYF. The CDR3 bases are TGCAGCGTTGAGGGCAGGGCCTACCAAGAGACCCAGTACTTC. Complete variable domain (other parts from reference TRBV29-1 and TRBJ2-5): SAVISQKPSRDICQRGTSLTIQCQVDSQVTMMFWYRQQPGQSLTLIATANQGSEATYESGFVIDKFPISRPNLTFSTLTVSNMSPEDSSIYLCSVEGRAYQETQYFGPGTRLLVL.

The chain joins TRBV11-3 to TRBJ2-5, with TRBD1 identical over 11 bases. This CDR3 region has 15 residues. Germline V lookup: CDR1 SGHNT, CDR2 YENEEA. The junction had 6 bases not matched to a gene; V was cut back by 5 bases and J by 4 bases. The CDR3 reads CASSPRTGGGETQYF. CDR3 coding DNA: TGTGCCAGCAGCCCCCGGACAGGGGGCGGAGAGACCCAGTACTTC.